These 14 T cell receptor beta chains share one sample of origin, sequenced in a study of identical twins. Each CDR3 protein is one row after TCRdb ran MiXCR on the 5' RACE reads. This table has 570,000 or so distinct CDR3 sequences, 9.6% appearing once. Separately, the same data were catalogued under a study of yellow fever vaccine responses in identical twins.

Sequencing input: PBMCs. All receptors derive from a woman younger than 30 in good health.

This sequence joins TRBV12-3 or TRBV12-4 and TRBJ2-3; no firm D call. The length of the CDR3 is 16 residues. The ends were cut back, 1 base at V and 3 bases at J, with 14 bases in the middle. In DNA, the CDR3 is TGTGCCAGCAGTTTAGGTGGGCAGGTCAGGACAGATACGCAGTATTTT. Its translation: CASSLGGQVRTDTQYF.

This clonotype was counted at least ten times. The V gene is TRBV7-8, the J gene TRBJ1-6; TRBD1 is a possible D gene (5 bases). Per the germline V gene, CDR1 is SGHVS and CDR2 is FQNEAQ. This CDR3 has 16 residues. V lost 5 bases and J lost 0, with 11 bases in between. Here the CDR3 DNA reads TGTGCCAGCAGCCCACCAGGGAGCTCCTATAATTCACCCCTCCACTTT. It yields the protein CASSPPGSSYNSPLHF.

This clonotype was seen only a few times. V is TRBV10-3 and J is TRBJ2-5; D may be TRBD2 (6 bases). Germline assignment: CDR1 ENHRY and CDR2 SYGVKD. Trimming took off 4 bases at V and 1 base at J, with 7 bases between the two ends. CDR3 length equals 13 residues. The CDR3 spells CAISGGLQETQYF. The CDR3 DNA sequence: TGTGCCATCAGTGGGGGACTCCAAGAGACCCAGTACTTC.

V and J are TRBV6-5 and TRBJ1-2; D may be TRBD1 (6 bases). The CDR3 extends over 15 amino acids. The germline gives CDR1 MNHEY, CDR2 SVGAGI. Trimming took off 4 bases at V and 4 bases at J, with 16 bases between the two ends. Written as DNA, the CDR3 is TGTGCCAGCAGTTTCGACAGGCTTTCTTCCTATGGCTACACCTTC. It encodes CASSFDRLSSYGYTF.

This clonotype was seen at least ten times. The chain recombines TRBV10-3 with TRBJ1-2; possibly TRBD1 for D (6 bases). CDR1 ENHRY and CDR2 SYGVKD come from the germline V gene. Trimming took off 2 bases at V and 5 bases at J, with 12 bases between the two ends. CDR3 length: 14 residues. The DNA for the CDR3 is TGTGCCATCAGTGAGGGCAGGGGTAGTTATGGCTACACCTTC. Translating gives CAISEGRGSYGYTF.

This chain links TRBV6-1 with TRBJ2-1, with a weak D call TRBD1 (5 bases). The germline V gene encodes CDR1 MNHNS and CDR2 SASEGT. The CDR3 length is 16 residues. Deletions cut 6 bases from V and 2 bases from J, with 17 bases between. The CDR3 coding sequence is TGTGCCAGCAGCTCCCCGGCAGGGCGAGCCTACAATGAGCAGTTCTTC. The encoded protein is CASSSPAGRAYNEQFF.

The sample holds many counts of this clonotype. V usage is TRBV12-3 or TRBV12-4 and J usage is TRBJ2-1, with 9 bases aligning to TRBD2. The junction had 4 bases not matched to a gene; V was cut back by 5 bases and J by 5 bases. The CDR3 length is 14 residues. The CDR3 here is CASSTGLADNEQFF. The CDR3 bases are TGTGCCAGCAGTACGGGACTAGCTGACAATGAGCAGTTCTTC.

This clonotype has just a few counts. The gene calls are TRBV6-1 and TRBJ2-3; 7 nucleotides line up with TRBD2. CDR3 length equals 19 residues. V trimming: 1 base; J trimming: 0 bases; junction bases outside the gene matches: 13. Germline V CDR1 and CDR2: MNHNS, SASEGT. This CDR3 reads CASSEDWSGISASTDTQYF. CDR3 DNA: TGTGCCAGCAGTGAAGACTGGAGCGGGATATCCGCTAGCACAGATACGCAGTATTTT.

V and J are TRBV25-1 and TRBJ2-5; D is undetermined. Trimming left V 4 bases short and J 0 bases short, with 15 bases between. The CDR3 has 16 amino acids. Germline loops: CDR1 MGHDK, CDR2 SYGVNS. The CDR3: CASSGPGPEYQETQYF. The CDR3 DNA is TGTGCCAGCAGTGGCCCCGGTCCGGAGTACCAAGAGACCCAGTACTTC.

In DNA, the CDR3 is TGTGCCAGCAGCTTTACGCACCAAGAGACCCAGTACTTC. This translates into CASSFTHQETQYF. The gene calls are TRBV7-2 and TRBJ2-5, with unresolved D. Germline CDR1 reads SGHTA; CDR2 reads FQGNSA. V dropped 3 bases and J dropped 0 bases, with 5 bases sitting between them. The CDR3 runs to 13 residues.

This clonotype has more than one count but fewer than ten. The J gene is TRBJ2-4, the V gene TRBV29-1; TRBD1 matches 12 bases. The CDR3 has 16 residues. The V and J ends lost 0 bases and 2 bases, in that order; junction bases with no gene match: 2. Per germline, CDR1 SQVTM and CDR2 ANQGSEA. CDR3 region: CSVEDWDRGPKNIQYF. The CDR3 DNA reads TGCAGCGTTGAAGATTGGGACAGGGGGCCCAAAAACATTCAGTACTTC.

This clonotype was counted ten times or more. This rearrangement joins TRBV9 to TRBJ2-7; D uncertain. The CDR3 contains 15 residues. V dropped 0 bases and J dropped 6 bases, with 16 bases sitting between them. The germline V gene encodes CDR1 SGDLS and CDR2 YYNGEE. In DNA form, the CDR3 reads TGTGCCAGCAGCGTAGGCGCCATTAAAGGATCCGAGCAGTACTTC. Its translation is CASSVGAIKGSEQYF.

The genes are TRBV20-1 and TRBJ2-3, with D perhaps TRBD1 (5 bases). This CDR3 has 15 residues. Germline values: CDR1 DFQATT, CDR2 SNEGSKA (reference sequence). Trimming shortened V by 8 bases and J by 3 bases, and 21 bases separated the two germline ends. DNA for the CDR3: TGCAGTACAACCGGGCTAAGGGGCGGAACAGATACGCAGTATTTT. It codes for CSTTGLRGGTDTQYF.

The V and J genes are TRBV6-4 and TRBJ2-7, with D perhaps TRBD2 (6 bases). This CDR3 contains 13 residues. The germline V gene has CDR1 MRHNA and CDR2 SNTAGT. V dropped 2 bases and J dropped 3 bases, with 8 bases sitting between them. Here the CDR3 reads CASSDPGVYEQYF. CDR3 DNA: TGTGCCAGCAGTGACCCGGGGGTCTACGAGCAGTACTTC.